This T cell receptor (beta chain) emerged from a study of T cell responses to AZD1222 COVID-19 vaccine (dated by TCRdb to 2020 to 2022). Study-wide context: TCR sequencing was performed for 233 trial participants, of whom about 210 were given two doses of AZD1222 and around 25 were given two doses of MenACWY control vaccine. Enrollment into the trials was organized by age into subgroups of 18-55, 56-69 and 70-plus years, and those subgroups contained about 150, 27 and 61 TCR-sequenced participants, respectively. What the research found in general, with its limitations: In the small 56-69-year group, the increase in depth fell short of significance, most likely because of low power. After two AZD1222 doses, both the breadth and the depth of spike-specific TCRs were significantly higher than at day 0 and than in MenACWY recipients. Because no day 14 peak-response samples were available, the repertoires could be characterized only after the peak T cell response. Conclusions about previously exposed vaccinees are limited because only six or seven AZD1222 recipients were SARS-CoV-2 seropositive at baseline. Nearly half of unique spike-specific TCRs reportedly recognized epitopes outside regions mutated in the B.1.351 and B.1.1.7 variants. Vaccine-associated CD4 TCRs spanned the whole spike protein, with dominant responses in regions 160-218 and 743-854. Participants were mostly white British, with more females than males. The authors suggested clonal diversity may have been underestimated.

The meaning of the sample's time point label: about 28 days (+/-7) after the second vaccine dose. AZD1222 recipients given second doses at about 4 weeks or at about 12 weeks were pooled, since spike-specific TCR depth and breadth were not found to differ between the two schedules. The vaccinee samples were drawn from two UK trials, COV001 and COV002, one of which was a single-blind randomized controlled phase 2/3 trial testing AZD1222 (ChAdOx1 nCoV-19) in healthy adults. For TCRbeta chain sequencing, PBMC samples were collected from trial participants at day 0 and at day 28 after the second dose. The CDR3 regions of human TCRbeta chains were analyzed by immunosequencing. On the study's bioinformatics: Repertoire TCRs were matched against a reference library of SARS-CoV-2-specific TCRs generated with the MIRA antigen-specificity platform. Breadth meant the fraction of unique TCRs that were SARS-CoV-2-associated, whereas depth meant the fraction of total T cells that were SARS-CoV-2-associated. Each spike-specific TCR was assigned to its reactive spike region and to a CD4 or CD8 class using the MIRA data. Log10-transformed breadth and depth values were compared by one-way ANOVA with Sidak's multiple comparisons tests. TCRdb carries this immuneACCESS record with in-frame sequences only. Its versions omit some clonotypes, under half of them owing to an unresolved V gene in the studies checked, with the rest unexplained. V and J calls and clone size are copied from that table; D and trimming were computed from the DNA. The sample includes 95,000 to 100,000 clones, with around 84% observed a single time. 11% to 15% of the sample rests with the top ten.

As for this clone: Its target antigen remains unknown. The record has no base qualities; no much larger clone is one base away.

The CDR3, from cysteine to phenylalanine, totals 15 residues. Kept here is only the CDR3 DNA, which spans 45 bases and is read in frame from base 1. Relative to germline, V is 5 bases shorter and J is 4 bases shorter, with 17 bases between their ends. In the germline V gene (reference sequence), CDR1 corresponds to LNHDA and CDR2 to SQIVND. Sequenced here: peripheral blood, sampled 28 days after the second AZD1222 dose. The rearrangement joined TRBV19 to TRBJ1-1; the D segment cannot be called with confidence. This receptor was identified in an adult who received the AZD1222 COVID-19 vaccine. The DNA is as follows: TGTGCCAGTAGTCGGTCCGAGGGCCCGGGCACTGAAGCTTTCTTT. Its amino acids are CASSRSEGPGTEAFF.